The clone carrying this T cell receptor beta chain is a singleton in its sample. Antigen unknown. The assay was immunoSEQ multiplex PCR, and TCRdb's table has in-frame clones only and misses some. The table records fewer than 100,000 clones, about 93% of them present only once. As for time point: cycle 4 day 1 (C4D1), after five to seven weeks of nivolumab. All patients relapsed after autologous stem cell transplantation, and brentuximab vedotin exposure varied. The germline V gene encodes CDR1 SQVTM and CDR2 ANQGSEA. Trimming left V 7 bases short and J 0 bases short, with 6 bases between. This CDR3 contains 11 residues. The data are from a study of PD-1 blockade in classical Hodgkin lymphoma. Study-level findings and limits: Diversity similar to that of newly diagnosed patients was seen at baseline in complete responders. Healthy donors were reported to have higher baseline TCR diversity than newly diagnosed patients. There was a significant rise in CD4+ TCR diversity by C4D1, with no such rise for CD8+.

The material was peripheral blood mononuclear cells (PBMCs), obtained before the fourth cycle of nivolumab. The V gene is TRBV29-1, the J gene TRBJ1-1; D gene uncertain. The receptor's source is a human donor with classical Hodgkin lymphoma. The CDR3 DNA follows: TGCAGCGCTCTTGTGAACACTGAAGCTTTCTTT. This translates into CSALVNTEAFF. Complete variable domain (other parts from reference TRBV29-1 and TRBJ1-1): SAVISQKPSRDICQRGTSLTIQCQVDSQVTMMFWYRQQPGQSLTLIATANQGSEATYESGFVIDKFPISRPNLTFSTLTVSNMSPEDSSIYLCSALVNTEAFFGQGTRLTVV.